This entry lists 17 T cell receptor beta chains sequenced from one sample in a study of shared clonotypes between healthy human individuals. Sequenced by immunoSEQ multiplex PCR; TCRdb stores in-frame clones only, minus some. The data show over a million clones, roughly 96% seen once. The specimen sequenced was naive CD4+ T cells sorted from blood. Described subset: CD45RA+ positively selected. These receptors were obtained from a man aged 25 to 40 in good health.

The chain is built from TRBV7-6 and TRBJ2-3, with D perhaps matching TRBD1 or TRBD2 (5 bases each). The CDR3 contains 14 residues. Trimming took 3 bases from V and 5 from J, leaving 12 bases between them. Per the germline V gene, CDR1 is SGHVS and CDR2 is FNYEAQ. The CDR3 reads CASSFGGAGDTQYF. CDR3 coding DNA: TGTGCCAGCAGCTTTGGGGGAGCCGGAGATACGCAGTATTTT. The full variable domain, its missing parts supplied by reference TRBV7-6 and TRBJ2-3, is GAGVSQSPRYKVTKRGQDVALRCDPISGHVSLYWYRQALGQGPEFLTYFNYEAQQDKSGLPNDRFSAERPEGSISTLTIQRTEQRDSAMYRCASSFGGAGDTQYFGPGTRLTVL.

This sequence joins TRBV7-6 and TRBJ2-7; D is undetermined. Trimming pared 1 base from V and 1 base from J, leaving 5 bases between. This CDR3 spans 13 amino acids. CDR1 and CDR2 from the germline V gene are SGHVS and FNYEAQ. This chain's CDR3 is CASSLGKSYEQYF. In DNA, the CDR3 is TGTGCCAGCAGCTTAGGAAAATCCTACGAGCAGTACTTC.

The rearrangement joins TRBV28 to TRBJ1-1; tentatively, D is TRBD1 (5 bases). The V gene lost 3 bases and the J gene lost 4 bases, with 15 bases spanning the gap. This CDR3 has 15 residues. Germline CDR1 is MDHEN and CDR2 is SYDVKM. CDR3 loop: CASSLGGGRGTEAFF. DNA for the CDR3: TGTGCCAGCAGTTTGGGGGGGGGACGTGGCACTGAAGCTTTCTTT.

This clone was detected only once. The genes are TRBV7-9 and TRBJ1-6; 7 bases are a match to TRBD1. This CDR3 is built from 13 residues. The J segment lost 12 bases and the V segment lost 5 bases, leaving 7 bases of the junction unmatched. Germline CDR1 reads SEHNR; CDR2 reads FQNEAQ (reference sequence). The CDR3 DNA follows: TGTGCCAGCAGCCACGGACAGGAGATACCCCTCCACTTT. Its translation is CASSHGQEIPLHF.

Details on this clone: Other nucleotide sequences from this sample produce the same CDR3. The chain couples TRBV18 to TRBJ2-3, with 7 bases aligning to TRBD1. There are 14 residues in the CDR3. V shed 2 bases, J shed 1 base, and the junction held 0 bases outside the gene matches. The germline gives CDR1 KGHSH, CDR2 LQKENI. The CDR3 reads CASSPDRGTDTQYF. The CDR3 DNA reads TGTGCCAGCTCACCAGACAGGGGCACAGATACGCAGTATTTT.

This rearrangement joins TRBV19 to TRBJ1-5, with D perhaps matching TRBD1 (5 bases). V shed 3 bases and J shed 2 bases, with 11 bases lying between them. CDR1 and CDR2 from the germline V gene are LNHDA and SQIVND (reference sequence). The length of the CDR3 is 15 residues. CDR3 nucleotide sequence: TGTGCCAGTAGTATGGGACCCGAGGGCAATCAGCCCCAGCATTTT. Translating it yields CASSMGPEGNQPQHF.

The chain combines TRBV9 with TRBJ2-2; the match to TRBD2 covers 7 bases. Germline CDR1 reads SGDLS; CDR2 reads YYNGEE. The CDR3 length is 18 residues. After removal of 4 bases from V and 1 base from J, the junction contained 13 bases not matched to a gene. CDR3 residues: CASSPRSWTRGNTGELFF. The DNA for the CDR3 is TGTGCCAGCAGCCCGCGCTCCTGGACTAGAGGGAACACCGGGGAGCTGTTTTTT. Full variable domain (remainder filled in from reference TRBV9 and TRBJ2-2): DSGVTQTPKHLITATGQRVTLRCSPRSGDLSVYWYQQSLDQGLQFLIQYYNGEERAKGNILERFSAQQFPDLHSELNLSSLELGDSALYFCASSPRSWTRGNTGELFFGEGSRLTVL.

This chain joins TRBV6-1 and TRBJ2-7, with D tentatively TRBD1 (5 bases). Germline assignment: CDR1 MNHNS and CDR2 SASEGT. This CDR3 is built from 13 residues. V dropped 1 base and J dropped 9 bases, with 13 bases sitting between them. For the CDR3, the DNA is TGTGCCAGCAGTGAAGGGGGCCTTACGGGGCAGTACTTC. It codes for CASSEGGLTGQYF.

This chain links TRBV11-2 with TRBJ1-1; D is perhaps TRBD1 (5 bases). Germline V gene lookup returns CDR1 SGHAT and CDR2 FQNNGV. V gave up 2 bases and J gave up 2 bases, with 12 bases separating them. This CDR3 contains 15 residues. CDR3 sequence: CASSLNQQVNTEAFF. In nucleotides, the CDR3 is TGTGCCAGCAGCTTAAATCAACAGGTAAACACTGAAGCTTTCTTT.

Here the CDR3 reads CASSLALAQETQYF. The CDR3 DNA is TGTGCCAGCAGCTTGGCCCTGGCCCAAGAGACCCAGTACTTC. The chain joins TRBV5-6 to TRBJ2-5, with unresolved D. Trimming took off 0 bases at V and 1 base at J, with 7 bases between the two ends. Germline V gene data show CDR1 as SGHDT and CDR2 as YYEEEE. The CDR3 is made up of 14 amino acids.

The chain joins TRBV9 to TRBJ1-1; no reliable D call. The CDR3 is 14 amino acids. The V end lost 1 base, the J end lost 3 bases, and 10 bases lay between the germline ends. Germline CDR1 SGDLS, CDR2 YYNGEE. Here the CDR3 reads CASSVLDGHTEAFF. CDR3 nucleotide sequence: TGTGCCAGCAGCGTACTAGACGGACACACTGAAGCTTTCTTT.

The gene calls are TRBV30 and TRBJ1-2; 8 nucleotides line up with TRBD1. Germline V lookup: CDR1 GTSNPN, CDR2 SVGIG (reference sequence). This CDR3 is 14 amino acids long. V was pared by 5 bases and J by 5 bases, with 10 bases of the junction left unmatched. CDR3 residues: CAWGAGGVGYGYTF. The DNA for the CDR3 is TGTGCCTGGGGAGCAGGGGGCGTGGGGTATGGCTACACCTTC.

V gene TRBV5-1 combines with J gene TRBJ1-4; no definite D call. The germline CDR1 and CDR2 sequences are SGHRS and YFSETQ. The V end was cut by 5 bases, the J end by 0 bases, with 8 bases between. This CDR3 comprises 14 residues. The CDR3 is CASRKTATNEKLFF. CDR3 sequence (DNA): TGCGCCAGCAGGAAGACCGCAACTAATGAAAAACTGTTTTTT. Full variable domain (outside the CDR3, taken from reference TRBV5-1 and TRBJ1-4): KAGVTQTPRYLIKTRGQQVTLSCSPISGHRSVSWYQQTPGQGLQFLFEYFSETQRNKGNFPGRFSGRQFSNSRSEMNVSTLELGDSALYLCASRKTATNEKLFFGSGTQLSVL.

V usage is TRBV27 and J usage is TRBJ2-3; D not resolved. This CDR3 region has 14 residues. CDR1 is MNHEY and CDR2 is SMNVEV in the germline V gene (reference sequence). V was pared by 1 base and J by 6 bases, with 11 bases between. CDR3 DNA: TGTGCCAGCAGTTTATTTCCCGACTCGGATACGCAGTATTTT. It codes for CASSLFPDSDTQYF.

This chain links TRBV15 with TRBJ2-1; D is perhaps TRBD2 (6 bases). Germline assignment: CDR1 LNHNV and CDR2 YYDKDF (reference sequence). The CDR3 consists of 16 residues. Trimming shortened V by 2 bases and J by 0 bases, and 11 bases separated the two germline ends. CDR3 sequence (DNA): TGTGCCACCAGCAGACCCGGGACTTACTCCTACAATGAGCAGTTCTTC. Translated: CATSRPGTYSYNEQFF.

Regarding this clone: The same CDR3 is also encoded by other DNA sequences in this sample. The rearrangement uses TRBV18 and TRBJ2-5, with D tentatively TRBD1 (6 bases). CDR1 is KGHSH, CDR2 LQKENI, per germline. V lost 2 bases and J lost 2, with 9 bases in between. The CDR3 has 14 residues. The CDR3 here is CASSPTGTQETQYF. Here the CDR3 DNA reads TGTGCCAGCTCACCAACGGGGACACAAGAGACCCAGTACTTC.

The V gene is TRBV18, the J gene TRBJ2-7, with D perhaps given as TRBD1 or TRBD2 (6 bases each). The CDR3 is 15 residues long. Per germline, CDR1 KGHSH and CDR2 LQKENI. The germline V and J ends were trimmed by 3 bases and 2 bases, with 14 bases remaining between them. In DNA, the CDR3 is TGTGCCAGCTCACCTCCCGGTAGGGGGGCCTACGAGCAGTACTTC. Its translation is CASSPPGRGAYEQYF.